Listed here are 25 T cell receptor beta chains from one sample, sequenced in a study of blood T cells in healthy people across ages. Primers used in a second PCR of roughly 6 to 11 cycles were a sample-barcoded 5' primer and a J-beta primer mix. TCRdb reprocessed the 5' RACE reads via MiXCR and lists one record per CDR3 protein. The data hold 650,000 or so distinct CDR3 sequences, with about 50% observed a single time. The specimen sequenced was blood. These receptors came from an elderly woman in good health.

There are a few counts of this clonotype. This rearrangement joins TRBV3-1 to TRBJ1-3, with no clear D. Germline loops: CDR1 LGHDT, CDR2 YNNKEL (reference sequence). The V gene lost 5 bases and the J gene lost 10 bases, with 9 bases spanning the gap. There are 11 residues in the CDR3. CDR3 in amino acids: CASSNPRTIYF. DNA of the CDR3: TGTGCCAGCAGCAATCCCAGGACCATATATTTT.

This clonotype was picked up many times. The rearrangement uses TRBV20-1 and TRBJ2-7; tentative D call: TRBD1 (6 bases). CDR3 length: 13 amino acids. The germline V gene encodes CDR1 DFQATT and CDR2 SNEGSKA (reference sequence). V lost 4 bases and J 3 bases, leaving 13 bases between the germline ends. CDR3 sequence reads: CSATMDRNYEQYF. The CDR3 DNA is TGCAGTGCTACCATGGACAGAAACTACGAGCAGTACTTC.

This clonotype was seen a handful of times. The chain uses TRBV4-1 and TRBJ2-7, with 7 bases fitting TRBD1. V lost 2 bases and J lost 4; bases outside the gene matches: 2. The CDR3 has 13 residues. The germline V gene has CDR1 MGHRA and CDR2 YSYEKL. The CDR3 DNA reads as TGCGCCAGCAGCCAAACGACAGGGTACGAGCAGTACTTC. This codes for CASSQTTGYEQYF.

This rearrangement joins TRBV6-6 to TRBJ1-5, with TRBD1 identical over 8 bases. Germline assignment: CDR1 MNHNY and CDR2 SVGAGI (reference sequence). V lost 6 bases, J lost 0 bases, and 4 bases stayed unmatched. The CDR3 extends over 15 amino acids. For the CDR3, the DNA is TGTGCCAGCAGACGACAGGGGCATAGCAATCAGCCCCAGCATTTT. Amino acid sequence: CASRRQGHSNQPQHF.

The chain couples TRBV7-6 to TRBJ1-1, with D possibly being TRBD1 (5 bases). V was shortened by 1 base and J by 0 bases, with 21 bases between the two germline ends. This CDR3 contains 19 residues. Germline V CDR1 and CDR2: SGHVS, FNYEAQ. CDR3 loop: CASSLVVEGPNHMNTEAFF. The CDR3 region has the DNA TGTGCCAGCAGCTTAGTTGTGGAGGGGCCAAATCACATGAACACTGAAGCTTTCTTT.

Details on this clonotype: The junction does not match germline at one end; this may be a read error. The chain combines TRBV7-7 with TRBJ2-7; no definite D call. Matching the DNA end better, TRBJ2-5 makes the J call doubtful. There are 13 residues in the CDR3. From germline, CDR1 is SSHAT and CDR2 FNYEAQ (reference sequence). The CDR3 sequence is CASSIGRQETQYF. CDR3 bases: TGTGCTAGCAGCATCGGACGGCAAGAGACCCAGTACTTC.

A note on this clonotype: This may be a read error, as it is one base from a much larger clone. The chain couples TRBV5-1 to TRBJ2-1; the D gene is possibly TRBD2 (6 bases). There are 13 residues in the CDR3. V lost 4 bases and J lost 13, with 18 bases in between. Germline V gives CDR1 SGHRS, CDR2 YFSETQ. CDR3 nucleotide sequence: TGCGCCAGCAGCCGGGACTCCGGAGAGACCCAGTTCTTC. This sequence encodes CASSRDSGETQFF.

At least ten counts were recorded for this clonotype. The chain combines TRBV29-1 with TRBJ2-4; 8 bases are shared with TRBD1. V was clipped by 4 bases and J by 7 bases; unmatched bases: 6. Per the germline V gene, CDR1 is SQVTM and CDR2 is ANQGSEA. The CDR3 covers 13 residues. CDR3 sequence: CSVGRQGANIQYF. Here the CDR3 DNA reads TGCAGCGTTGGAAGGCAGGGGGCCAACATTCAGTACTTC.

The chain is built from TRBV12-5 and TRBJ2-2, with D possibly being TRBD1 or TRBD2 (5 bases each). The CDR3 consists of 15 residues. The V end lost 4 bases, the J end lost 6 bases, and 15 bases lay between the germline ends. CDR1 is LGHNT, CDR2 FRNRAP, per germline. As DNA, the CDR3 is TGTGCTAGTGGTTCGGTACTTGGGGACCCCGGGGAGCTGTTTTTT. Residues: CASGSVLGDPGELFF.

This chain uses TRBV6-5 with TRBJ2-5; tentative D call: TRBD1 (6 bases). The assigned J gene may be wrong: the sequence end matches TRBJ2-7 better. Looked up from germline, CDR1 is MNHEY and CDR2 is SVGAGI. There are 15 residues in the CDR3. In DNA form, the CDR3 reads TGTGCCACCTTAAAACGGGACACCTCTCCCCACGAGCAGTACTTC. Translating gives CATLKRDTSPHEQYF.

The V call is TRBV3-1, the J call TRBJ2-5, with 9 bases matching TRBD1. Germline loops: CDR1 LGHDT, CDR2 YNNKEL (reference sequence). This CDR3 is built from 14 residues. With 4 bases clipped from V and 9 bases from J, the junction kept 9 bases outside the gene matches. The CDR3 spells CASSPDRGSLSQYF. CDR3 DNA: TGTGCCAGCAGCCCCGACAGGGGGTCATTGTCCCAGTACTTC.

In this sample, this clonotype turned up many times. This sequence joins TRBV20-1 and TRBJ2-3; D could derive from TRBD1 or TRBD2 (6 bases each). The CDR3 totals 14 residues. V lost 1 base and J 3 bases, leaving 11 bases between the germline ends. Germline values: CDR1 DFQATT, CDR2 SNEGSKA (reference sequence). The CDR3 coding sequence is TGCAGTGCTAGAGGGGGGGCAAGGACAGATACGCAGTATTTT. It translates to CSARGGARTDTQYF.

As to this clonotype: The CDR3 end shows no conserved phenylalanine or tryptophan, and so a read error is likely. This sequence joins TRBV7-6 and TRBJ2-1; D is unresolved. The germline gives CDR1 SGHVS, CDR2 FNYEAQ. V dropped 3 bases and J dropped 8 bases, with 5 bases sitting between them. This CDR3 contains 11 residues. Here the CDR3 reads CASSFGDEQFL. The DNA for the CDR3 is TGTGCCAGCAGCTTTGGAGATGAGCAGTTCTTG.

The CDR3 sequence is CSAIQLAGGGETQYF. The CDR3 DNA reads as TGCAGTGCTATTCAGCTAGCGGGAGGTGGTGAGACCCAGTACTTC. The chain joins TRBV20-1 to TRBJ2-7; 11 bases align to TRBD2. The J call may be mistaken, given a closer DNA end match to TRBJ2-5. The CDR3 is 15 residues long. Germline-derived CDR1 and CDR2 are DFQATT and SNEGSKA (reference sequence).

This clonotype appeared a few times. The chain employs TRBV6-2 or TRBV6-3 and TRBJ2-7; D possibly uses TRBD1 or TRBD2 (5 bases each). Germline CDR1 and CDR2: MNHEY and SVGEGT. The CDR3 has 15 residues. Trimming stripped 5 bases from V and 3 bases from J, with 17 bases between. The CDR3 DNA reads TGTGCCAGCAGTCTTAGCCCAGGGACGCGCTACGAGCAGTACTTC. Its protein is CASSLSPGTRYEQYF.

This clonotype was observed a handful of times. DNA of the CDR3: TGTGCCAGCAGCCAAGATTGGACTAGCGGCACAGATACGCAGTATTTT. As protein: CASSQDWTSGTDTQYF. The chain has TRBV3-1 and TRBJ2-3, with TRBD2 matching 9 bases. Germline V gene data show CDR1 as LGHDT and CDR2 as YNNKEL (reference sequence). V was clipped by 0 bases and J by 1 base; unmatched bases: 2. This CDR3 is 16 amino acids long.

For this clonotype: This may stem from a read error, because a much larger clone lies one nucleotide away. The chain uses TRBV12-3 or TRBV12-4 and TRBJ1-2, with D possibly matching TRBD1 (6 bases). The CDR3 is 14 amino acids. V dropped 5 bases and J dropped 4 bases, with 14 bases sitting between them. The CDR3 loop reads CASSRGGAAYGYTF. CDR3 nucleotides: TGTGCCAGCAGTAGAGGGGGGGCGGCCTATGGCTACACCTTC.

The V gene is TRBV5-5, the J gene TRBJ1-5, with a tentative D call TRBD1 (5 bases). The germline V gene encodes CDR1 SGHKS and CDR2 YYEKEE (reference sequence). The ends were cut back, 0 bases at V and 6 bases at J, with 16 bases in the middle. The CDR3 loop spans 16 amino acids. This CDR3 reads CASSLAGQGVGQPQHF. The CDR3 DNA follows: TGTGCCAGCAGCTTGGCCGGTCAGGGAGTGGGTCAGCCCCAGCATTTT.

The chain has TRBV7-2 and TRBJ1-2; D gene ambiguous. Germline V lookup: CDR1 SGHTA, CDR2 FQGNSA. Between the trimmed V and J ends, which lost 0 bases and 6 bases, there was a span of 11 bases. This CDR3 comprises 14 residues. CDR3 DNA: TGTGCCAGCAGCTTAGCGCCCGGGAGGGATGGCTACACCTTC. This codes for CASSLAPGRDGYTF. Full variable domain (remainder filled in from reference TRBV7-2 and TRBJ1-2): GAGVSQSPSNKVTEKGKDVELRCDPISGHTALYWYRQSLGQGLEFLIYFQGNSAPDKSGLPSDRFSAERTGGSVSTLTIQRTQQEDSAVYLCASSLAPGRDGYTFGSGTRLTVV.

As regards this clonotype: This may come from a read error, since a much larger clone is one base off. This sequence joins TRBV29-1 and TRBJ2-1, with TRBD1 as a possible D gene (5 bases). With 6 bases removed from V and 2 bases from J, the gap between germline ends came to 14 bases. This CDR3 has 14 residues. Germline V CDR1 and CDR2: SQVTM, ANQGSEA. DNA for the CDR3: TGCAGCGTCGCAGGGCAGAAAACCTACAATGAGCAGTTCTTC. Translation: CSVAGQKTYNEQFF.

CDR3 region: CRLHQGDTEAFF. CDR3 coding DNA: TGCAGACTGCACCAGGGGGACACTGAAGCTTTCTTT. The chain uses TRBV29-1 and TRBJ1-1; 7 bases match TRBD1. The CDR3 has 12 residues. The germline V gene has CDR1 SQVTM and CDR2 ANQGSEA.

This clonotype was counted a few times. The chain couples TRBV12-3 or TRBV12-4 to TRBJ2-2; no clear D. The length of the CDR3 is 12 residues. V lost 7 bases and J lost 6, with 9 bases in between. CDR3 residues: CASTRSAGELFF. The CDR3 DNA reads TGTGCCAGCACCCGGAGCGCCGGGGAGCTGTTTTTT.

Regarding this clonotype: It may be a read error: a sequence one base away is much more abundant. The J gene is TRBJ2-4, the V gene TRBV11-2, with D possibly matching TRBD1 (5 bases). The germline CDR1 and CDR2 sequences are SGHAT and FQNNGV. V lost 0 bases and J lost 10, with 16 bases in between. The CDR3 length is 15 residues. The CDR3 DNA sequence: TGTGCCAGCAGCTTAGATTCACAGACAGCCCGGATTCAGTACTTC. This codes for CASSLDSQTARIQYF.

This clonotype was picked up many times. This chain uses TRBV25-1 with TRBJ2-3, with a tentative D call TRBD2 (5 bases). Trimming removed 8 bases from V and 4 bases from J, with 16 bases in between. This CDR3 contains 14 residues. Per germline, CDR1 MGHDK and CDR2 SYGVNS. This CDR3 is CASRREGEADTQYF. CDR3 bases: TGTGCCAGCCGCCGGGAAGGAGAAGCAGATACGCAGTATTTT.

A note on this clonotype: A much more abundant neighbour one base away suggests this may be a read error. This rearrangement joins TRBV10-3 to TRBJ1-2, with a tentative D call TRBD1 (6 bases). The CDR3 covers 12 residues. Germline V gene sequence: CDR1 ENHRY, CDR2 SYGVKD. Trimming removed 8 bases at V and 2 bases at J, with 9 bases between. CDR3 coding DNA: TGTGCCATCGACACAGGGAACTATGGCTACACCTTC. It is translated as CAIDTGNYGYTF.